Listed below are T cell receptor beta chains from one sample, sequenced in a study of control samples from healthy donors and cancer patients. Clones were sequenced by immunoSEQ multiplex PCR, and TCRdb holds only the in-frame ones, with some missing. The sample shows 79,000 or so clones, about 89% of them seen only once. The sequencing sample was made of PBMCs. These receptors came from a woman between 45 and 60 years old with colorectal cancer. The CDR3 runs from the conserved cysteine through the conserved F or W.

CDR3 length | J gene | V gene | CDR3 protein
13 | TRBJ1-1 | TRBV6-2/TRBV6-3 | CASSYDSSTEAFF
16 | TRBJ2-1 | TRBV15 | CATSRGQGASLNEQFF
12 | TRBJ1-1 | TRBV28 | CASSLEGAYAFF
15 | TRBJ2-5 | TRBV10-1 | CASSERQGAQETQYF
14 | TRBJ1-1 | TRBV19 | CASSPGSANTEAFF
14 | TRBJ2-1 | TRBV2 | CASSVMGPANEQFF
14 | TRBJ1-2 | TRBV7-2 | CASSLVPVGSGYTF
14 | TRBJ1-3 | TRBV11-1 | CASSETGAGNTIYF
13 | TRBJ2-3 | TRBV29-1 | CSVRGLAADTQYF
13 | TRBJ2-3 | TRBV24-1 | CATSEWDTDTQYF
16 | TRBJ1-5 | TRBV11-2 | CASSTHTAGWNQPQHF
15 | TRBJ2-6 | TRBV6-1 | CASSEVSAGANVLTF
15 | TRBJ2-2 | TRBV5-1 | CASSELAENTGELFF
13 | TRBJ1-2 | TRBV5-1 | CASSSQAEYGYTF
15 | TRBJ2-3 | TRBV13 | CASSSLGQGTDTQYF
12 | TRBJ2-2 | TRBV10-1 | CATATGTGELFF
11 | TRBJ1-1 | TRBV20-1 | CSLADVTEAFF
14 | TRBJ2-5 | TRBV5-1 | CASSLYDPQETQYF
16 | TRBJ2-3 | TRBV9 | CASSVAAGGSTDTQYF
13 | TRBJ2-3 | TRBV5-8 | CASSNSGTDTQYF
13 | TRBJ2-4 | TRBV30 | CAWSVHGGNIQYF
13 | TRBJ1-2 | TRBV6-2/TRBV6-3 | CASSQGQNYGYTF
14 | TRBJ2-3 | TRBV5-6 | CASSFGRSTDTQYF
18 | TRBJ2-2 | TRBV3-1/TRBV3-2 | CASSSMGAGTGVTGELFF
13 | TRBJ1-2 | TRBV9 | CASSVGQGSGYTF
14 | TRBJ1-5 | TRBV6-5 | CATRRTLQNQPQHF
16 | TRBJ1-1 | TRBV10-3 | CAISESQGGSDTEAFF
14 | TRBJ2-3 | TRBV5-1 | CASSSGGNTDTQYF
14 | TRBJ2-3 | TRBV6-5 | CAGEGGSSTDTQYF
15 | TRBJ1-6 | TRBV28 | CASSSPTGGNSPLHF
14 | TRBJ1-3 | TRBV5-5 | CASSTSGSGNTIYF
16 | TRBJ2-5 | TRBV28 | CASSPDRGMGQETQYF
14 | TRBJ2-4 | TRBV4-1 | CASSGQGSKNIQYF
15 | TRBJ1-4 | TRBV5-1 | CASSLAGQGAEKLFF
16 | TRBJ1-5 | TRBV19 | CASSIALGAGNQPQHF
19 | TRBJ2-2 | TRBV7-2 | CASSLTDRIPSSYTGELFF
14 | TRBJ1-5 | TRBV27 | CASRSSLQVQPQHF
16 | TRBJ1-6 | TRBV13 | CASSLSGAYRNSPLHF
14 | TRBJ1-4 | TRBV6-6 | CASSTGQLNEKLFF
15 | TRBJ1-1 | TRBV7-2 | CASSLVPYMNTEAFF
12 | TRBJ2-3 | TRBV21-1 | CASSFDRVSQYF
14 | TRBJ2-1 | TRBV18 | CASSLGTSVNEQFF